Listed below are T cell receptor beta chains from one sample, sequenced in a study of shared clonotypes between healthy human individuals. TCRdb keeps only in-frame clones here, not all; method: immunoSEQ multiplex PCR. The sample contains about 2.3 million clones, about nine tenths of which appear only once. The sequenced material came from naive CD4+ T cells from PBMCs. These receptors all come from a man younger than 30 in good health. Some clones in this sample may be carry-over from other donors' samples. The CDR3 runs from the conserved cysteine through the conserved F or W. The D gene is left open where the match is weak. Expanded clones get a size class; other rows say once, few or many, or leave the size out.

j_call	v_call	d_call	clone_size	cdr3_nt	cdr3_aa
TRBJ1-4	TRBV29-1	TRBD1	NA	TGCAGCATACAGGGGGCAACTAATGAAAAACTGTTTTTT	CSIQGATNEKLFF
TRBJ1-5	TRBV30	NA	NA	TGTGCCTGGAGTGAAGTGACCCGGGGTCAGCCCCAGCATTTT	CAWSEVTRGQPQHF
TRBJ2-1	TRBV5-6	TRBD2	NA	TGTGCCAGCAGCCGGGGCGGGAGCTCCTACAATGAGCAGTTCTTC	CASSRGGSSYNEQFF
TRBJ2-1	TRBV2	NA	NA	TGTGCCAGCAGTGCAACCTACAATGAGCAGTTCTTC	CASSATYNEQFF
TRBJ1-6	TRBV11-2	TRBD1	NA	TGTGCCAGCAGCTCCGGACAGGTGGCCCACTTT	CASSSGQVAHF
TRBJ1-5	TRBV30	NA	NA	TGTGCCTGGAGTGTGCGGGGGCTGCGAAATCAGCCCCAGCATTTT	CAWSVRGLRNQPQHF
TRBJ2-5	TRBV18	NA	NA	TGTGCCAGCTCCTGGAGATCGGGGCCCCAAGAGACCCAGTACTTC	CASSWRSGPQETQYF
TRBJ2-1	TRBV2	TRBD1	NA	TGTGCCAGCAGTGAAGCGGACAGGGGCGATTACAATGAGCAGTTCTTC	CASSEADRGDYNEQFF
TRBJ2-2	TRBV18	NA	NA	TGTGCCAGCTCACCGCGGGCCGGGGAGCTGTTTTTT	CASSPRAGELFF
TRBJ1-2	TRBV19	NA	NA	TGTGCCACACGTCAAAACGGCTACACCTTC	CATRQNGYTF
TRBJ2-2	TRBV30	TRBD2	NA	TGTGCCTTCACAAACCCAGGGACTAGCGATCGCGCCGGGGAGCTGTTTTTT	CAFTNPGTSDRAGELFF
TRBJ2-2	TRBV30	TRBD2	NA	TGTGCCTGGAGTAATAGCGGGAGTTCGATATTTTCCGGGGAGCTGTTTTTT	CAWSNSGSSIFSGELFF
TRBJ2-7	TRBV5-8	TRBD1	NA	TGTGCCAGCAGCTCGGGACAGGTCCTCGGCTACGAGCAGTACTTC	CASSSGQVLGYEQYF
TRBJ1-3	TRBV18	NA	NA	TGTGCCAGCTCACCTATCACTAAGGTTAACTCTGGAAACACCATATATTTT	CASSPITKVNSGNTIYF
TRBJ1-4	TRBV5-1	NA	NA	TGCGCCAGCAGCTCCGGCGACAGCTATGAAAAACTGTTTTTT	CASSSGDSYEKLFF
TRBJ1-2	TRBV25-1	TRBD1	NA	TGTGCCAGCAGGGGGGACGGGACAGGGAACTATGGCTACACCTTC	CASRGDGTGNYGYTF
TRBJ2-7	TRBV2	TRBD2	NA	TGTGCCAGCAGAAACCGGGACTACGACTACGAGCAGTACTTC	CASRNRDYDYEQYF
TRBJ1-1	TRBV30	NA	NA	TGTGCCTGGAGTCTCGATGATTGGGGGGTAGGGAACACTGAAGCTTTCTTT	CAWSLDDWGVGNTEAFF
TRBJ1-2	TRBV6-1	NA	NA	TGTGCCAGCAGTGAATCTCACCGACAGACCCGCTACACCTTC	CASSESHRQTRYTF
TRBJ2-7	TRBV18	NA	NA	TGTGCCAGCTCACTTGTGGGGTACGAGCAGTACTTC	CASSLVGYEQYF
TRBJ2-3	TRBV18	TRBD1	NA	TGTGCCAGCTCACCGGGACAGGGTGGGACAGATACGCAGTATTTT	CASSPGQGGTDTQYF
TRBJ2-3	TRBV18	TRBD2	NA	TGTGCCAGCTCACCACCTGGACTAGCGGTTACAGATACGCAGTATTTT	CASSPPGLAVTDTQYF
TRBJ2-3	TRBV5-1	NA	NA	TGCGCCAGCAGCCCGGCGTTCATTACCCCAGATACGCAGTATTTT	CASSPAFITPDTQYF
TRBJ2-1	TRBV7-3	NA	NA	TGTGCCAGCAGCCCTGGTGGTGAGCAGTTCTTC	CASSPGGEQFF
TRBJ2-7	TRBV5-8	NA	NA	TGTGCCAGCAGCTCTGCCCTGGAGCAGTACTTC	CASSSALEQYF
TRBJ2-2	TRBV7-8	NA	NA	TGTGCCAGCAGCTTACCCCGGACATCGAACACCGGGGAGCTGTTTTTT	CASSLPRTSNTGELFF
TRBJ1-1	TRBV6-5	NA	NA	TGTGCCAGCAGTTACTCGTACCTGGGGAACACTGAAGCTTTCTTT	CASSYSYLGNTEAFF
TRBJ2-1	TRBV7-2	NA	NA	TGTGCCAGCAGCTTAGATGGCAGAGGCCACTACAATGAGCAGTTCTTC	CASSLDGRGHYNEQFF
TRBJ1-1	TRBV19	NA	NA	TGTGCCAGTAGTTTGCAGCAAGCCACTGAAGCTTTCTTT	CASSLQQATEAFF
TRBJ1-2	TRBV10-3	NA	NA	TGTGCCATCAGTGAGTCAATGGGACGCCGGATAAACTATGGTTACACCTTC	CAISESMGRRINYGYTF
TRBJ1-1	TRBV29-1	NA	NA	TGCAGCGTTGTACGGCAGTTAAACACTGAAGCTTTCTTT	CSVVRQLNTEAFF
TRBJ1-1	TRBV4-1	NA	few	TGCGCCAGCAGCCAGAGACGGGAGCCCCGGGCTGAAGCTTTCTTT	CASSQRREPRAEAFF
TRBJ2-5	TRBV5-1	NA	NA	TGCGCCAGCAGAAAACAGGCCGTAGATGAGACCCAGTACTTC	CASRKQAVDETQYF
TRBJ2-7	TRBV2	TRBD2	NA	TGTGCCAGCAGTGGGGTAGCGGGGAGAGCCCACGAGCAGTACTTC	CASSGVAGRAHEQYF
TRBJ2-7	TRBV28	TRBD1	NA	TGTGCCAGCAGCCCCACATATACAGGGGTTTACGAGCAGTACTTC	CASSPTYTGVYEQYF
TRBJ1-1	TRBV7-3	NA	NA	TGTGCCAGCAGCTTAAGCGGGAACACTGAAGCTTTCTTT	CASSLSGNTEAFF
TRBJ1-2	TRBV5-4	NA	NA	TGTGCCAGCAGCCCGCGGGCGGGGAACTATGGCTACACCTTC	CASSPRAGNYGYTF
TRBJ2-3	TRBV9	TRBD1	NA	TGTGCCAGCAGCGCTTACAGGGGGCTTAGCACAGATACGCAGTATTTT	CASSAYRGLSTDTQYF
TRBJ1-2	TRBV2	TRBD1	NA	TGTGCCAGCAGTGAAGATAGGACAGGGGGCGCGAAGTTGGAGGGCTACACCTTC	CASSEDRTGGAKLEGYTF
TRBJ1-2	TRBV6-1	TRBD1	once	TGTGCCAGCAGTGCGGGACAGGGGGCCGGTGGCTACACCTTC	CASSAGQGAGGYTF
TRBJ2-3	TRBV13	NA	NA	TGTGCCAGCAGCATCTCCACGGGGACAGATACGCAGTATTTT	CASSISTGTDTQYF
TRBJ2-7	TRBV6-6	NA	NA	TGTGCCAGCAGTTACTCCAAGACAGGTAACTACGAGCAGTACTTC	CASSYSKTGNYEQYF
TRBJ1-1	TRBV5-1	NA	NA	TGCGCCAGCAGCTTCCTCGGACGGTCTGAAGCTTTCTTT	CASSFLGRSEAFF
TRBJ2-3	TRBV5-1	TRBD2	NA	TGCGCCAGCAGCTCAATAACTAGCGGGAGCACAGATACGCAGTATTTT	CASSSITSGSTDTQYF
TRBJ1-4	TRBV7-2	NA	NA	TGTGCCAGCAGCTTAGTAGGGGGTGAAAAACTGTTTTTT	CASSLVGGEKLFF
TRBJ2-7	TRBV15	NA	NA	TGTGCCACCAGCAGAGATCCGGTCTCCTACGAGCAGTACTTC	CATSRDPVSYEQYF
TRBJ1-4	TRBV28	TRBD1	NA	TGTGCCAGCAGTGGGGGGGACAGTGGTAATGAAAAACTGTTTTTT	CASSGGDSGNEKLFF
TRBJ2-7	TRBV5-1	NA	NA	TGCGCCAGCAGCTTGGATCCAGCGGAAACCTACGAGCAGTACTTC	CASSLDPAETYEQYF
TRBJ1-2	TRBV11-1	NA	NA	TGTGCCAGCAGCCCGGGACACGACTTTAACTATGGCTACACCTTC	CASSPGHDFNYGYTF
TRBJ1-1	TRBV6-1	NA	NA	TGTGCCAGTCTCAGAGAGGCGAACACTGAAGCTTTCTTT	CASLREANTEAFF
TRBJ2-1	TRBV6-1	NA	NA	TGTGCCAGCGACCCCCGGGTTTACAATGAGCAGTTCTTC	CASDPRVYNEQFF